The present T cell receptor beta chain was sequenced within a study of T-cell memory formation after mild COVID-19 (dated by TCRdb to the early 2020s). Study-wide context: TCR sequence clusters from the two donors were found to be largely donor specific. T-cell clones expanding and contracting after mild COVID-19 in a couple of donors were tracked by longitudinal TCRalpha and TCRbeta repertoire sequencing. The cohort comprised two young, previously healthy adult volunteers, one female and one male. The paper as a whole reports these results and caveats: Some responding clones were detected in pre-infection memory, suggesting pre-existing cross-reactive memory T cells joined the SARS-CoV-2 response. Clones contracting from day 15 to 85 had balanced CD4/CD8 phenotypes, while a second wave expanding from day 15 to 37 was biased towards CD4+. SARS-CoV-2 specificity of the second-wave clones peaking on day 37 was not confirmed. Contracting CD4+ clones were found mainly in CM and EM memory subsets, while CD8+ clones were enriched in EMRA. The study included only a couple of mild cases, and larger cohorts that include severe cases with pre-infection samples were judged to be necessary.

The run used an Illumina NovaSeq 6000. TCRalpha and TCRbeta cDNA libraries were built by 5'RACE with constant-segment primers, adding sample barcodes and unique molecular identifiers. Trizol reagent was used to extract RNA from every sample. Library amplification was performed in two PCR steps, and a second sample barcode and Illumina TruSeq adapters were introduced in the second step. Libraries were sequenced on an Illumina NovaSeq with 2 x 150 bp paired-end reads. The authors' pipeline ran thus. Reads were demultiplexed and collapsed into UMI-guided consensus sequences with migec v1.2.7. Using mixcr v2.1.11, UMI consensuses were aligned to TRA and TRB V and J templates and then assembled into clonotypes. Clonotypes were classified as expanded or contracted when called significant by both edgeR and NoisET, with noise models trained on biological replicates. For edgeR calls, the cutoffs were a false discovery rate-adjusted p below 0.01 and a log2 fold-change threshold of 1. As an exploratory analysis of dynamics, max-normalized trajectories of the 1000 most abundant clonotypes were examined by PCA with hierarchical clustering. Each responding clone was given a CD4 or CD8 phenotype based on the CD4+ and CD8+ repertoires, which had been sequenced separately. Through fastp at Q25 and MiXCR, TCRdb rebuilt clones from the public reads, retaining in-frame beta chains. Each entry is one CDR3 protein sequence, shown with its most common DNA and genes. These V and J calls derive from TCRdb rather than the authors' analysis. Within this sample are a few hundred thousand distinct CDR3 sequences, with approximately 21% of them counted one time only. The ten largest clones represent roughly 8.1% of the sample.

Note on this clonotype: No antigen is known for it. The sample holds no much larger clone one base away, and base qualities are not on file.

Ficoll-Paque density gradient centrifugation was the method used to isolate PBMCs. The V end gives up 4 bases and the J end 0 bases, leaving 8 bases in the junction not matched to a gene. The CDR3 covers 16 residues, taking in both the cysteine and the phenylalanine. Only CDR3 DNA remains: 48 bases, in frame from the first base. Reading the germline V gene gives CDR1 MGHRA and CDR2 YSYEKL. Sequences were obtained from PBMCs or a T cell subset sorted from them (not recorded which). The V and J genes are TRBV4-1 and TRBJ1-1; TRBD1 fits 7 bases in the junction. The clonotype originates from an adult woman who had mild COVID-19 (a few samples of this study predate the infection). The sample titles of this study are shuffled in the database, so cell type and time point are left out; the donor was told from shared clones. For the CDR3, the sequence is CASSPLRQGVNTEAFF. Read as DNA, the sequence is TGCGCCAGCAGCCCTCTCCGGCAGGGGGTGAACACTGAAGCTTTCTTT.